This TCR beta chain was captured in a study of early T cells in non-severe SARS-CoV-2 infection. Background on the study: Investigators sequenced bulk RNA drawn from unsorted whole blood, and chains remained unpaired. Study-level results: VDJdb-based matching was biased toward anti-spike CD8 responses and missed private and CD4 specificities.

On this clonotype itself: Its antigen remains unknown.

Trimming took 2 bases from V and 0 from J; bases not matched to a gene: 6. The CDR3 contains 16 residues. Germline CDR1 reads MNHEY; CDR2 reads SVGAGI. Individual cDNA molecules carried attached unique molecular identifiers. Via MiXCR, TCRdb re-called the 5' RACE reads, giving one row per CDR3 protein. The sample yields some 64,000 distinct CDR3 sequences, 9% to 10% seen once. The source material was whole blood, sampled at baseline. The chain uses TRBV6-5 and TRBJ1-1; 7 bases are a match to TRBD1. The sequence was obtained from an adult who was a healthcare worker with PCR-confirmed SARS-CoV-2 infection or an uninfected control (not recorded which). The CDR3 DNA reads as TGTGCCAGCAGTTACGCGACAGGGAGGGTGAACACTGAAGCTTTCTTT. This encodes CASSYATGRVNTEAFF.